The 18 T cell receptor beta chains reported below all come from one sample, sequenced in a study of T cell repertoires in cytomegalovirus infection. Their specific antigens are unknown. From the reads, TCRdb called clonotypes with MiXCR, one entry per CDR3 protein. This sample yields hundreds of thousands of distinct CDR3 sequences, of which under 45% are seen a single time; approximately 40% belongs to the top ten. Sample: cultured PBMCs, taken from culture after CMV antigen stimulation. All receptors derive from a human donor in good health (CMV status not recorded). Some clones in this sample may be carry-over from other donors' samples.

This chain joins TRBV4-1 and TRBJ2-5; 7 bases fit TRBD1. Germline loops: CDR1 MGHRA, CDR2 YSYEKL. J gave up 2 bases and V 1 base, and 4 bases lay outside the gene matches. The CDR3 spans 15 residues. DNA of the CDR3: TGCGCCAGCAGCCAAGGGGGACAGACACAAGAGACCCAGTACTTC. Translated: CASSQGGQTQETQYF.

This clonotype was seen a handful of times. This chain connects TRBV20-1 to TRBJ2-3, with 8 bases matching TRBD2. This CDR3 comprises 14 residues. Losses at the gene ends were 1 base for V and 7 bases for J; bases not matched to a gene: 7. The germline gives CDR1 DFQATT, CDR2 SNEGSKA (reference sequence). Here the CDR3 DNA reads TGCAGTGCTAGAGCGGGGGGGGCTAAGAATACGCAGTATTTT. This sequence encodes CSARAGGAKNTQYF.

The chain links TRBV19 to TRBJ1-2; D ambiguous. From germline, CDR1 is LNHDA and CDR2 SQIVND (reference sequence). Trimming left V 7 bases short and J 0 bases short, with 15 bases between. The CDR3 has 15 amino acids. As DNA, the CDR3 is TGTGCCAGTACCCACGCTGGAGTAGCTAACTATGGCTACACCTTC. Its translation: CASTHAGVANYGYTF.

The rearrangement links TRBV7-2 to TRBJ2-2; TRBD2 agrees at 9 bases. Germline-derived CDR1 and CDR2 are SGHTA and FQGNSA. With V trimmed by 5 bases and J by 4 bases, 5 bases remained unmatched. This CDR3 region has 15 residues. This CDR3 reads CASSKGTSSTGELFF. The CDR3 coding sequence is TGTGCCAGCAGCAAAGGGACTAGCTCCACCGGGGAGCTGTTTTTT.

This clonotype was seen a few times. This sequence joins TRBV6-5 and TRBJ1-2; D remains ambiguous. V gave up 4 bases and J gave up 3 bases, with 24 bases separating them. The germline V gene has CDR1 MNHEY and CDR2 SVGAGI. This CDR3 comprises 18 residues. Here the CDR3 reads CASSFYKVGGPPDYGYTF. The CDR3 region has the DNA TGTGCCAGCAGTTTCTATAAGGTTGGAGGGCCCCCGGACTATGGCTACACCTTC.

V and J are TRBV4-1 and TRBJ2-3; no reliable D call. Germline CDR1 and CDR2: MGHRA and YSYEKL. The CDR3 consists of 14 residues. Trimming took off 4 bases at V and 1 base at J, with 9 bases between the two ends. The DNA of the CDR3 is TGCGCCAGCAGCCGATTTAGGGGCACAGATACGCAGTATTTT. It yields the protein CASSRFRGTDTQYF.

This clonotype was seen a handful of times. The V gene is TRBV12-3 or TRBV12-4, the J gene TRBJ1-6, with a possible D match to TRBD1 (5 bases). The CDR3 spans 14 residues. Trimming left V 3 bases short and J 11 bases short, with 14 bases between. The CDR3 loop is CASSFGQVQAPLHF. DNA for the CDR3: TGTGCCAGCAGTTTCGGTCAGGTACAGGCACCCCTCCACTTT.

The chain is built from TRBV12-5 and TRBJ1-1; D may be TRBD1 (5 bases). The CDR3 totals 15 residues. Germline V gene lookup returns CDR1 LGHNT and CDR2 FRNRAP. V was trimmed by 0 bases and J by 1 base, leaving 9 bases between them. In nucleotides, the CDR3 is TGTGCTAGTGGTTTGGTATTGGGGGGGAACACTGAAGCTTTCTTT. Translated, it gives CASGLVLGGNTEAFF. Variable domain in full (rest from reference TRBV12-5 and TRBJ1-1): DARVTQTPRHKVTEMGQEVTMRCQPILGHNTVFWYRQTMMQGLELLAYFRNRAPLDDSGMPKDRFSAEMPDATLATLKIQPSEPRDSAVYFCASGLVLGGNTEAFFGQGTRLTVV.

The V and J genes are TRBV4-2 and TRBJ2-5; 9 bases agree with TRBD2. The V gene end was trimmed by 4 bases and the J gene end by 2 bases; junction bases not matched to a gene: 5. The CDR3 spans 15 residues. Germline V CDR1 and CDR2: LGHNA, YNFKEQ. The CDR3 reads CASSRVAGEQETQYF. The CDR3 DNA reads TGTGCCAGCAGCCGGGTAGCGGGGGAACAAGAGACCCAGTACTTC.

This clonotype was counted a few times. The gene calls are TRBV10-3 and TRBJ2-5; tentatively, D is TRBD2 (6 bases). V dropped 4 bases and J dropped 2 bases, with 8 bases sitting between them. This CDR3 spans 13 amino acids. Germline CDR1 reads ENHRY; CDR2 reads SYGVKD. The CDR3 sequence is CAISAEGQETQYF. CDR3 sequence (DNA): TGTGCCATCAGTGCGGAGGGACAAGAGACCCAGTACTTC.

This chain links TRBV6-2 or TRBV6-3 with TRBJ1-2; D remains ambiguous. Germline V lookup: CDR1 MNHEY, CDR2 SVGEGT. V lost 8 bases and J lost 4, with 23 bases in between. The CDR3 extends over 16 amino acids. The chain's CDR3 is CASPPAQFGLFYGYTF. The CDR3 DNA sequence: TGTGCCAGCCCACCGGCCCAATTCGGCCTTTTCTATGGCTACACCTTC.

The chain is built from TRBV27 and TRBJ2-7; tentative D call: TRBD1 (5 bases). Trimming removed 4 bases at V and 1 base at J, with 11 bases between. The CDR3 extends over 14 amino acids. Germline CDR1 and CDR2: MNHEY and SMNVEV (reference sequence). The CDR3 spells CASSSKGPSYEQYF. As DNA, the CDR3 is TGTGCCAGCAGTTCCAAGGGGCCTTCCTACGAGCAGTACTTC.

The table lists this clonotype with a few counts. For the CDR3, the DNA is TGTGCCAGCAGCTTAGGGGGGGCTAGCGGGGCTGAGCAGTTCTTC. Translated: CASSLGGASGAEQFF. The chain recombines TRBV7-8 with TRBJ2-1; 9 bases are shared with TRBD2. CDR1 SGHVS and CDR2 FQNEAQ come from the germline V gene. The CDR3 sequence is 15 residues long. V lost 1 base to trimming and J lost 9 bases; unmatched junction nucleotides: 7. The full variable domain, with the rest looked up from reference TRBV7-8 and TRBJ2-1, is GAGVSQSPRYKVAKRGQDVALRCDPISGHVSLFWYQQALGQGPEFLTYFQNEAQLDKSGLPSDRFFAERPEGSVSTLKIQRTQQEDSAVYLCASSLGGASGAEQFFGPGTRLTVL.

The V call is TRBV20-1, the J call TRBJ2-1, with 9 bases lining up with TRBD2. The germline V gene has CDR1 DFQATT and CDR2 SNEGSKA (reference sequence). Trimming took 3 bases from V and 7 from J; bases not matched to a gene: 10. The CDR3 totals 15 residues. The CDR3 reads CSARLAGGPENEQFF. In DNA form, the CDR3 reads TGCAGTGCTAGGCTCGCGGGGGGGCCGGAGAATGAGCAGTTCTTC.

The J gene is TRBJ2-3, the V gene TRBV7-4, with D possibly being TRBD1 (6 bases). With 5 bases removed from V and 7 bases from J, the gap between germline ends came to 10 bases. The CDR3 loop spans 12 amino acids. Germline V gene lookup returns CDR1 SGHVT and CDR2 SQSDAQ. The CDR3 here is CASSAGENTQYF. The DNA of the CDR3 is TGTGCCAGCAGCGCAGGGGAAAATACGCAGTATTTT.

The chain couples TRBV6-5 to TRBJ1-2, with D perhaps matching TRBD1 (5 bases). CDR3 length: 12 amino acids. The V gene lost 6 bases and the J gene lost 4 bases, with 9 bases spanning the gap. Germline V lookup: CDR1 MNHEY, CDR2 SVGAGI. CDR3 loop: CASRKGAYGYTF. As DNA, the CDR3 is TGTGCCAGCAGAAAAGGGGCCTATGGCTACACCTTC.

This clonotype was observed a handful of times. The chain is built from TRBV7-9 and TRBJ2-7; TRBD1 matches 7 bases. This CDR3 is 16 amino acids long. Germline CDR1 is SEHNR and CDR2 is FQNEAQ (reference sequence). The junction had 12 bases not matched to a gene; V was cut back by 5 bases and J by 2 bases. CDR3 sequence: CASSPTPTGPPYEQYF. The DNA for the CDR3 is TGTGCCAGCAGCCCGACCCCGACAGGGCCCCCCTACGAGCAGTACTTC. Full variable domain (remainder filled in from reference TRBV7-9 and TRBJ2-7): DTGVSQNPRHKITKRGQNVTFRCDPISEHNRLYWYRQTLGQGPEFLTYFQNEAQLEKSRLLSDRFSAERPKGSFSTLEIQRTEQGDSAMYLCASSPTPTGPPYEQYFGPGTRLTVT.

This clonotype was seen ten or more times. This chain joins TRBV7-2 and TRBJ1-5; no clear D gene. CDR1 is SGHTA, CDR2 FQGNSA, per germline. The CDR3 totals 14 residues. Trimming removed 3 bases at V and 4 bases at J, with 10 bases between. CDR3 DNA sequence: TGTGCCAGCAGCTTGGGATTTCCAAATCAGCCCCAGCATTTT. Translating it yields CASSLGFPNQPQHF. The full variable domain, rest sourced from reference TRBV7-2 and TRBJ1-5, is GAGVSQSPSNKVTEKGKDVELRCDPISGHTALYWYRQSLGQGLEFLIYFQGNSAPDKSGLPSDRFSAERTGGSVSTLTIQRTQQEDSAVYLCASSLGFPNQPQHFGDGTRLSIL.